This T cell receptor beta chain was captured in a study of CD8 T cells in Susac syndrome. The germline gives CDR1 SGHNT, CDR2 YENEEA. Trimming cost V 4 bases and J 2 bases; bases outside gene matches: 7. The length of the CDR3 is 15 residues. Reverse transcription of about 0.45 to 1 ug RNA used random hexamers. immunoSEQ multiplex PCR amplified TCR beta CDR3 across 54 Vbeta, 13 Jbeta. TCRdb reprocessed the immunoSEQ multiplex PCR reads via MiXCR and lists one record per CDR3 protein. The data contain under 350,000 distinct CDR3 sequences, approximately 90% of them singletons. CD8+ and CD4+ T cells from blood underwent TCR beta sequencing. In contrast to the negatively isolated CD8+ and CD4+ T cells, TEMRA cells were FACS-enriched.

This chain uses TRBV11-3 with TRBJ2-7; 8 bases are a match to TRBD1. The sequence was collected from a human donor with multiple sclerosis. Sample: CD4+ T cells from PBMCs. The CDR3 DNA follows: TGTGCCAGCAGCTCCGGGGGACAGGTCCCCTACGAGCAGTACTTC. Encoded protein: CASSSGGQVPYEQYF.